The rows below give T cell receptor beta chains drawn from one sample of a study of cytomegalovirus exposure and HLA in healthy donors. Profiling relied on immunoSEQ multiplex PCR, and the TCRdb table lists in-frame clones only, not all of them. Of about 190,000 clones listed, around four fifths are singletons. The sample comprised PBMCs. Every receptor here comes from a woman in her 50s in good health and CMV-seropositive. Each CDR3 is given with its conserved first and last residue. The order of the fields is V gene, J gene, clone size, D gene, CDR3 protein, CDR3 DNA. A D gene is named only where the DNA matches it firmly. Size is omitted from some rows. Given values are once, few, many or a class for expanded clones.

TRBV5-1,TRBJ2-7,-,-,CASSLEVAESYEQYF,TGCGCCAGCAGCTTGGAGGTAGCGGAGTCCTACGAGCAGTACTTC
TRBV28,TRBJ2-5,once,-,CASSLTQEVVETQYF,TGTGCCAGCAGTTTGACCCAGGAAGTTGTGGAGACCCAGTACTTC
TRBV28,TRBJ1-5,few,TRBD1,CALNSGTGIQPQHF,TGTGCCCTAAACTCCGGGACAGGTATTCAGCCCCAGCATTTT
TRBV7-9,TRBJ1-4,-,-,CASSSTRFVDPTGEKLFF,TGTGCCAGCAGCTCTACACGCTTTGTCGACCCCACGGGAGAAAAACTGTTTTTT
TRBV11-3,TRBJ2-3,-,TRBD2,CASPSAGGCNTQYF,TGTGCCAGCCCGTCGGCGGGGGGGTGTAATACGCAGTATTTT
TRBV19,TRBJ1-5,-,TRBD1,CASSRTGVNQPQHF,TGTGCCAGTAGTCGGACAGGGGTAAATCAGCCCCAGCATTTT
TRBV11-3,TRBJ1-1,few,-,CASSFDRNTEAFF,TGTGCCAGCAGCTTTGACAGGAACACTGAAGCTTTCTTT
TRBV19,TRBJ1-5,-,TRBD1,CASSPMMAGGFNQPQHF,TGTGCCAGTAGCCCCATGATGGCAGGGGGCTTCAATCAGCCCCAGCATTTT
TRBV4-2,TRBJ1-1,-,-,CASSLRTDTGAFF,TGTGCCAGCAGCCTAAGGACAGACACGGGTGCTTTCTTT
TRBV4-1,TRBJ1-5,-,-,CASSQDRLGGSNQPQHF,TGCGCCAGCAGCCAAGATCGGCTTGGGGGGAGCAATCAGCCCCAGCATTTT
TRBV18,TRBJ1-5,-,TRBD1,CASSRDRGQRSNQPQHF,TGTGCCAGCTCACGGGACAGGGGGCAGAGGAGCAATCAGCCCCAGCATTTT
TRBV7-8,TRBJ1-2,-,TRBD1,CASSLAGTGGDGYTF,TGTGCCAGCAGCTTAGCCGGGACAGGGGGCGATGGCTACACCTTC
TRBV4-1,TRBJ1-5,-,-,CASSQIGGYQPQHF,TGCGCCAGCAGCCAAATTGGGGGCTATCAGCCCCAGCATTTT
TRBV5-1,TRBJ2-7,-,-,CASSLVSGDDYEQYF,TGCGCCAGCAGCTTGGTTTCAGGGGACGACTACGAGCAGTACTTC
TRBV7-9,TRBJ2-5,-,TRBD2,CSSSPDGGWKETQYF,TGTTCCAGCAGCCCAGACGGGGGGTGGAAAGAGACCCAGTACTTC
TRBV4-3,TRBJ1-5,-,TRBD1,CASSQTRTGLQPQHF,TGCGCCAGCAGCCAAACCCGGACAGGGTTGCAGCCCCAGCATTTT
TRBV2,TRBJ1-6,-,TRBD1,CASSGTGGKSPLHF,TGTGCCAGCAGTGGGACAGGGGGGAAATCACCCCTCCACTTT
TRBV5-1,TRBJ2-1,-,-,CASSSTHPGSYNEQFF,TGCGCCAGCAGCTCCACACATCCGGGTTCCTACAATGAGCAGTTCTTC
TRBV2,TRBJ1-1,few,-,CASISSGVMNTEAFF,TGTGCCAGCATATCGAGCGGAGTCATGAACACTGAAGCTTTCTTT
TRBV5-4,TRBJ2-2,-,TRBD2,CASSLLLAGGLAGELFF,TGTGCCAGCAGCCTTCTACTAGCGGGGGGGCTTGCCGGGGAGCTGTTTTTT
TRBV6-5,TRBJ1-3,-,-,CASSPAGSSGNTIYF,TGTGCCAGCAGCCCAGCGGGGTCCTCTGGAAACACCATATATTTT
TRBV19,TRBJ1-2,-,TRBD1,CASSIQTGAGYGYTF,TGTGCCAGTAGTATCCAGACAGGGGCTGGCTATGGCTACACCTTC
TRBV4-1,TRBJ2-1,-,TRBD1,CASSLEGTDPYNEQFF,TGCGCCAGCAGCCTCGAAGGGACAGACCCCTACAATGAGCAGTTCTTC
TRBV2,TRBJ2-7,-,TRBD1,CASTRDSGYYEQYF,TGTGCCAGCACCCGGGACAGCGGATACTACGAGCAGTACTTC
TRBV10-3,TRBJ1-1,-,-,CAISAGVEAFF,TGTGCCATCAGTGCAGGCGTGGAAGCTTTCTTT
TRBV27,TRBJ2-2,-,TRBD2,CASRLVGLAGRKNTGELFF,TGTGCCAGCAGACTAGTGGGACTAGCGGGGAGAAAGAACACCGGGGAGCTGTTTTTT
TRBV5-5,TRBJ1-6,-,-,CASSPAGGFNSPLHF,TGTGCCAGCAGCCCCGCGGGGGGGTTTAATTCACCCCTCCACTTT
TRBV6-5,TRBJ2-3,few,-,CASKPGLGGDTQYF,TGTGCCAGCAAACCGGGGTTGGGAGGAGATACGCAGTATTTT